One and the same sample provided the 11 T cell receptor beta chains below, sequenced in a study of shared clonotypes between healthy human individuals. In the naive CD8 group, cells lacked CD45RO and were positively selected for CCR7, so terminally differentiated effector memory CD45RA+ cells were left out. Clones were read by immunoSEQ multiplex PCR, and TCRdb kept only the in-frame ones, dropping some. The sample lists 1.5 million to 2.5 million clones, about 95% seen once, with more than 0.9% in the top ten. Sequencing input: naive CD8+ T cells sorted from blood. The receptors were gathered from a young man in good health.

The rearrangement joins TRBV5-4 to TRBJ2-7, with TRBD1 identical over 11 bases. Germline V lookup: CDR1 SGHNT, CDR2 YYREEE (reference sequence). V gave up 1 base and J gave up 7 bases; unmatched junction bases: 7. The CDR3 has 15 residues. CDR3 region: CASSLFGQGAEEQYF. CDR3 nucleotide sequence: TGTGCCAGCAGCTTGTTCGGACAGGGGGCAGAGGAGCAGTACTTC.

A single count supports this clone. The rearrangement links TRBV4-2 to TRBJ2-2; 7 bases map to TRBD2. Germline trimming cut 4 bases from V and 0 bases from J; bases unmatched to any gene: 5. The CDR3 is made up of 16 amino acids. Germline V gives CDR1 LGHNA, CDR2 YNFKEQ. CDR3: CASSPAGGTNTGELFF. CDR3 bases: TGTGCCAGCAGCCCCGCCGGGGGGACGAACACCGGGGAGCTGTTTTTT.

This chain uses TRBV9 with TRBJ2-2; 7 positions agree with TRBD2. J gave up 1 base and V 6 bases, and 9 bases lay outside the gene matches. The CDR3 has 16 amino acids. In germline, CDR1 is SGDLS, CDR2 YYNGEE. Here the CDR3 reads CASNPSGGGNTGELFF. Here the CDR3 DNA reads TGTGCCAGCAACCCAAGTGGCGGGGGGAACACCGGGGAGCTGTTTTTT.

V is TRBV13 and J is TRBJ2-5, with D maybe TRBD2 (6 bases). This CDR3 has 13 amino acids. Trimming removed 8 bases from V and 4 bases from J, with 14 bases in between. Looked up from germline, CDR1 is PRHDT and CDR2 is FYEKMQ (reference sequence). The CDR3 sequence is CASSPRGGETQYF. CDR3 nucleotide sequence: TGTGCCAGCTCCCCTCGGGGAGGAGAGACCCAGTACTTC.

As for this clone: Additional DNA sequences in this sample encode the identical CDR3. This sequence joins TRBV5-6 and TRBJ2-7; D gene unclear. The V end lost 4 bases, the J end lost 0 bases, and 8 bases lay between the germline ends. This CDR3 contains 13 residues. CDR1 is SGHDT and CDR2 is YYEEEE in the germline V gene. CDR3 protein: CASSAESSYEQYF. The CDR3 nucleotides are TGTGCCAGCAGCGCCGAAAGCTCCTACGAGCAGTACTTC.

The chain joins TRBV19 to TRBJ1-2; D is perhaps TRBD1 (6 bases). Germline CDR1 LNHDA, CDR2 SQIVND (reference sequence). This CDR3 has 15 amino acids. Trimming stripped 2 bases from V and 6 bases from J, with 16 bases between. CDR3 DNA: TGTGCCAGTAGTATACAACCCGGGGGGCACAATGGCTACACCTTC. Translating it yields CASSIQPGGHNGYTF.

The CDR3 here is CASSLPLFDGLYGYTF. CDR3 DNA sequence: TGTGCCAGCAGCTTACCCCTCTTCGACGGGCTATATGGCTACACCTTC. The rearrangement links TRBV7-9 to TRBJ1-2; D remains unclear. Germline CDR1 is SEHNR and CDR2 is FQNEAQ (reference sequence). Trimming stripped 2 bases from V and 5 bases from J, with 18 bases between. The CDR3 is 16 amino acids.

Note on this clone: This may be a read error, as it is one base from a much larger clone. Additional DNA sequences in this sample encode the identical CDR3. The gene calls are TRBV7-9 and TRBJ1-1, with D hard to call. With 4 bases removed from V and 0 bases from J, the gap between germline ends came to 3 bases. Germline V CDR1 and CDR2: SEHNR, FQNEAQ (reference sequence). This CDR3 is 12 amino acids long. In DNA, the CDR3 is TGTGCCAGCAGCTCAATGAACACTGAAGCTTTCTTT. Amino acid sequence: CASSSMNTEAFF.

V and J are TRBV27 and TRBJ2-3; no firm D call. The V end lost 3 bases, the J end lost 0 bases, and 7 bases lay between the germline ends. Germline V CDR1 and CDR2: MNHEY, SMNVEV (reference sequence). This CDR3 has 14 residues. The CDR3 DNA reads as TGTGCCAGCAGTTTGATTAGTAGCACAGATACGCAGTATTTT. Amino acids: CASSLISSTDTQYF.

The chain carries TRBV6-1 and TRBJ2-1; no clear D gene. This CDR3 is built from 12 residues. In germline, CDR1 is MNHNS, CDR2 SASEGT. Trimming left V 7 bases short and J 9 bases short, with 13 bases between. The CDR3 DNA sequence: TGTGCCAGCATTTCCTTGTCCCCTGAGCAGTTCTTC. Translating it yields CASISLSPEQFF.

Written as DNA, the CDR3 is TGCAGCGCTTCGACCGGGGGGTACAATGAGCAGTTCTTC. It specifies CSASTGGYNEQFF. This chain links TRBV29-1 with TRBJ2-1; TRBD2 matches at 7 bases. The ends lost 7 bases at V and 4 bases at J; junction bases unmatched: 7. The CDR3 contains 13 residues. Germline V gives CDR1 SQVTM, CDR2 ANQGSEA.